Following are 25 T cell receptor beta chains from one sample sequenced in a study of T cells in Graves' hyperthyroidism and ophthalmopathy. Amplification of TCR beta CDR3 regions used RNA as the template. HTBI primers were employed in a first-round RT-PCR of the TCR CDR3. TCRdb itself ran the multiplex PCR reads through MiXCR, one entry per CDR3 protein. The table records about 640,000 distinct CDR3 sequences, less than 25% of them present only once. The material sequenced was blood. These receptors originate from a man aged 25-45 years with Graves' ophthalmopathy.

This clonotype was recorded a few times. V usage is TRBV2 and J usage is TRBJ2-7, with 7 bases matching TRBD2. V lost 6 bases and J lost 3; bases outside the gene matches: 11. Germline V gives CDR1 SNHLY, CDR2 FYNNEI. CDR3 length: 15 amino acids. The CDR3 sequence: CASRKIPGLHYEQYF. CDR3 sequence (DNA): TGTGCCAGCAGGAAGATACCGGGACTACACTACGAGCAGTACTTC. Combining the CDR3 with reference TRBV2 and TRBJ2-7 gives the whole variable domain EPEVTQTPSHQVTQMGQEVILRCVPISNHLYFYWYRQILGQKVEFLVSFYNNEISEKSEIFDDQFSVERPDGSNFTLKIRSTKLEDSAMYFCASRKIPGLHYEQYFGPGTRLTVT.

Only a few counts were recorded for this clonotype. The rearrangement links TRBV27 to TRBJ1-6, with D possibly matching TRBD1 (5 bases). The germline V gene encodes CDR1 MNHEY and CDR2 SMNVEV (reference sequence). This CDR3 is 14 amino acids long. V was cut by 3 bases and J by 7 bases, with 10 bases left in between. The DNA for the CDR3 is TGTGCCAGCAGTTTGTACAGGCTGAATTCACCCCTCCACTTT. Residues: CASSLYRLNSPLHF.

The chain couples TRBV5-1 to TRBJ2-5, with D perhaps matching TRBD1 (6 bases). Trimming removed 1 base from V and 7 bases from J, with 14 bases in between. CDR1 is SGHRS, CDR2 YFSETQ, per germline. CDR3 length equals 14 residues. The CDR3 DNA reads TGCGCCAGCAGCTTGAAAGGGGGAGAAGGGACCCAGTACTTC. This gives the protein CASSLKGGEGTQYF.

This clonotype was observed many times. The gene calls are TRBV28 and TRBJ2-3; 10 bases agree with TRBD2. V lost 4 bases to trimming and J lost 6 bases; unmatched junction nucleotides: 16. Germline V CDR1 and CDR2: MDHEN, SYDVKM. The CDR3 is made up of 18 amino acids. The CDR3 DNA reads TGTGCCAGCAGTTCGGTTGAGAAGCTAGCGGGAGTGCAGGATACGCAGTATTTT. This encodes CASSSVEKLAGVQDTQYF.

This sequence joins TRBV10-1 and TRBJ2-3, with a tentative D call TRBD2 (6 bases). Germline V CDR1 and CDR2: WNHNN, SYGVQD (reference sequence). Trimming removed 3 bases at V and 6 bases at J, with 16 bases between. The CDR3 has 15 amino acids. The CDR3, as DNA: TGCGCCAGCAGTGAAGGGACTGGAGAAGTGGATACGCAGTATTTT. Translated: CASSEGTGEVDTQYF.

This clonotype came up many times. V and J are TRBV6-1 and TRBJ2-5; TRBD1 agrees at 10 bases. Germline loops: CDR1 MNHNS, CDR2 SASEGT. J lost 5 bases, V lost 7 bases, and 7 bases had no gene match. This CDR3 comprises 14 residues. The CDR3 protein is CASNPGQGFETQYF. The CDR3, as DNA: TGTGCCAGCAATCCGGGACAGGGGTTTGAGACCCAGTACTTC.

The DNA for the CDR3 is TGTGCCTGGAGTCCCCAGGGGGCAACTAATGAAAAACTGTTTTTT. Protein sequence: CAWSPQGATNEKLFF. The chain joins TRBV30 to TRBJ1-4, with 7 bases lining up with TRBD1. This CDR3 contains 15 residues. The V segment lost 2 bases and the J segment 0 bases; nucleotides outside the gene matches: 3. CDR1 and CDR2 (germline): GTSNPN, SVGIG (reference sequence).

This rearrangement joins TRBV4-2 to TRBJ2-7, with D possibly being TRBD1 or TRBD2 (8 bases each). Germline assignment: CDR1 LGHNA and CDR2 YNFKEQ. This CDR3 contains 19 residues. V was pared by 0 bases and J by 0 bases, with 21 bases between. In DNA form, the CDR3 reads TGTGCCAGCAGCCAAGATAGGACAGGGATAGCGGGACTCTCCTACGAGCAGTACTTC. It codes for CASSQDRTGIAGLSYEQYF.

The CDR3 spells CASSGDRNGWRAFF. The CDR3, as DNA: TGTGCCAGCAGCGGCGACCGGAATGGATGGCGGGCTTTCTTT. The rearrangement joins TRBV6-1 to TRBJ1-1; D remains ambiguous. The germline V and J ends were trimmed by 6 bases and 11 bases, with 22 bases remaining between them. There are 14 residues in the CDR3. CDR1 and CDR2 from the germline V gene are MNHNS and SASEGT.

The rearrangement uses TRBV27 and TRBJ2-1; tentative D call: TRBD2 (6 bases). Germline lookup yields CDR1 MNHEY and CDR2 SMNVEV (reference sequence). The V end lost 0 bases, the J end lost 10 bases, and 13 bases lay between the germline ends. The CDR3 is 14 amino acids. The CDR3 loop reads CASSLSGTAGEQFF. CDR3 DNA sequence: TGTGCCAGCAGTTTATCGGGGACTGCGGGGGAGCAGTTCTTC.

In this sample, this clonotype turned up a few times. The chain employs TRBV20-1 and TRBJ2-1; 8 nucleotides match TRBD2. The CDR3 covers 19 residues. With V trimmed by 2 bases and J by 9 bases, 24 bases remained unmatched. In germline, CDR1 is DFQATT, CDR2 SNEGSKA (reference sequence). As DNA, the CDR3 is TGCAGTGCTAGAAAGGCTGGGGGATCGCGTTCGGGGGGGGTCGTTGAGCAGTTCTTC. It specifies CSARKAGGSRSGGVVEQFF.

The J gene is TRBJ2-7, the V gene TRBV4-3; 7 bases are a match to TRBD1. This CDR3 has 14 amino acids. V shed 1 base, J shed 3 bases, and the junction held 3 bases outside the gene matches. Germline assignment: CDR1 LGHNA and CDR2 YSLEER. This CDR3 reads CASSQGGGVYEQYF. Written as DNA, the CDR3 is TGCGCCAGCAGCCAAGGAGGGGGCGTCTACGAGCAGTACTTC.

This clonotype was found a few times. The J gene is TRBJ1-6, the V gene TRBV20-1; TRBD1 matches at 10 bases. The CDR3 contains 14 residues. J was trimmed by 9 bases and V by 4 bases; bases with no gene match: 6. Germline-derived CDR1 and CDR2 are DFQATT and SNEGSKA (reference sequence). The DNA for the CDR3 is TGCAGTGCTACCCGGACAGGGGGGAGTTCACCCCTCCACTTT. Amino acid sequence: CSATRTGGSSPLHF.

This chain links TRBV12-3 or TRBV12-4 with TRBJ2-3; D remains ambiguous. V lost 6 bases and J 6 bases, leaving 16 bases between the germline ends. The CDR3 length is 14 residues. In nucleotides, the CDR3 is TGTGCCAGCAGGTCCCCCCGAGGCCCCGATACGCAGTATTTT. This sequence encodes CASRSPRGPDTQYF.

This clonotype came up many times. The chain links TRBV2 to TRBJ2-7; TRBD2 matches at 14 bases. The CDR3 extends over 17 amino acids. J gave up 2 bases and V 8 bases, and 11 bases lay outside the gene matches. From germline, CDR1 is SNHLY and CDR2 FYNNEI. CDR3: CASQGIGTSGRPYEQYF. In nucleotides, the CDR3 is TGTGCCAGCCAAGGGATTGGGACTAGCGGGAGACCCTACGAGCAGTACTTC.

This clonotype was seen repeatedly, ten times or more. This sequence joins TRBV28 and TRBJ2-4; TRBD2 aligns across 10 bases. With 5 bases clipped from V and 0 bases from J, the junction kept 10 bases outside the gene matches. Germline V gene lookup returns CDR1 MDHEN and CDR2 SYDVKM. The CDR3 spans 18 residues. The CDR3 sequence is CASSPRLAGVIAKNIQYF. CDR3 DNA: TGTGCCAGCAGTCCCAGGCTAGCGGGAGTGATAGCCAAAAACATTCAGTACTTC.

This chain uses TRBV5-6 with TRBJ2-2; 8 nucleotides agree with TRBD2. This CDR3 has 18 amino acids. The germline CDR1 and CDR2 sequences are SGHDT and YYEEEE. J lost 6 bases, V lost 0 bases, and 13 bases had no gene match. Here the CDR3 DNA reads TGTGCCAGCAGCTTGGCCTTATCCGGGAGGGCCGGGGCCGGGGAGCTGTTTTTT. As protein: CASSLALSGRAGAGELFF.

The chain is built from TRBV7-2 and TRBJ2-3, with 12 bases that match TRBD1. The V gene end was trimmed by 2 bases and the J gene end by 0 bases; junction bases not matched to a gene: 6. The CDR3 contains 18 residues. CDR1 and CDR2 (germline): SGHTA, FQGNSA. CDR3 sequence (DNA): TGTGCCAGCAGCTTAAGGGGACAGGGGGCAGCTAGCACAGATACGCAGTATTTT. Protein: CASSLRGQGAASTDTQYF.

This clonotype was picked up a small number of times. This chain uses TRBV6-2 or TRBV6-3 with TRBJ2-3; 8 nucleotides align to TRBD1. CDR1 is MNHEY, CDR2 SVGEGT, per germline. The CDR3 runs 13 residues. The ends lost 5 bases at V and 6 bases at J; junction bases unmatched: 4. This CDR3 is CASSAHRGDTQYF. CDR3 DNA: TGTGCCAGCAGTGCTCACAGGGGGGATACGCAGTATTTT.

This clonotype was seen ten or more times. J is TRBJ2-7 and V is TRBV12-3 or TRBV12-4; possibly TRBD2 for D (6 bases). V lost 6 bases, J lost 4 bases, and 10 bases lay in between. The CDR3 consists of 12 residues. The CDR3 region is CASSFRGYEQYF. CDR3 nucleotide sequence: TGTGCCAGCAGCTTCCGGGGGTACGAGCAGTACTTC.

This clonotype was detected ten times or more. CDR3 amino acids: CASSLASSGGSPLHF. The CDR3 nucleotides are TGTGCCAGCAGCTTAGCGTCCAGCGGAGGATCACCCCTCCACTTT. The gene calls are TRBV11-1 and TRBJ1-6; D is uncertain. The V gene's germline CDR1 is SGHAT and CDR2 FQDESV (reference sequence). This CDR3 spans 15 amino acids. Trimming stripped 0 bases from V and 10 bases from J, with 13 bases between.

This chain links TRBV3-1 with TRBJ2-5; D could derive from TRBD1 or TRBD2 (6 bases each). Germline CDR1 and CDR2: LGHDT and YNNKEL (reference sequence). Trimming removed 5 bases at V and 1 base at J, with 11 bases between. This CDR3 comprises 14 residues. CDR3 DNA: TGTGCCAGCAGCGGGGGCGGGATCCAAGAGACCCAGTACTTC. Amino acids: CASSGGGIQETQYF.

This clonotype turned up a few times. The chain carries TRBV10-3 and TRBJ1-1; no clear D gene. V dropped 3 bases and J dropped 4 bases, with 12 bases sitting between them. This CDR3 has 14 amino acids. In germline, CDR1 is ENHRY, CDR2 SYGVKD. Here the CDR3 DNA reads TGTGCCATCAGTGATGGGAACCGCGGCACTGAAGCTTTCTTT. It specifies CAISDGNRGTEAFF.

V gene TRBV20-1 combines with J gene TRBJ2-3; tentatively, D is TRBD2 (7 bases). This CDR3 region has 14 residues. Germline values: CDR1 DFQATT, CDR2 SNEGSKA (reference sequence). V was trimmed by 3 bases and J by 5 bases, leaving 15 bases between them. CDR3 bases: TGCAGTGCTAGGGGGGCGGGAGCGGAAGATACGCAGTATTTT. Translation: CSARGAGAEDTQYF.

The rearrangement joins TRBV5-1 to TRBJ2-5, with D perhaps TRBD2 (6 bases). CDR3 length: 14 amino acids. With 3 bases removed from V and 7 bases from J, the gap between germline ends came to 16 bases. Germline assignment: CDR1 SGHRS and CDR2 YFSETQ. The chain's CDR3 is CASSSGTGDGTQYF. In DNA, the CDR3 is TGCGCCAGCAGCTCCGGGACGGGAGATGGGACCCAGTACTTC.